The 15 T cell receptor beta chains presented below share a single source sample, sequenced in a study of T cell repertoires in cytomegalovirus infection. MiXCR, run by TCRdb on the reads, gives a single entry per CDR3 protein. The sample includes approximately 750,000 distinct CDR3 sequences, roughly a third seen only once; the top ten take around 2.8%. Sample: PBMCs. The source of these receptors is a human donor in good health (CMV status not recorded). Some clones in this sample may be carry-over from other donors' samples.

This clonotype has just a few counts. The DNA of the CDR3 is TGTGCCATCAGTGAGTCGCGTACGTGGACAGAGAACTCCTACGAGCAGTACTTC. Amino acids: CAISESRTWTENSYEQYF. V is TRBV10-3 and J is TRBJ2-7, with a possible D match to TRBD1 (6 bases). V lost 0 bases and J 0 bases, leaving 18 bases between the germline ends. Germline CDR1 reads ENHRY; CDR2 reads SYGVKD. This CDR3 is built from 18 residues.

The genes are TRBV10-2 and TRBJ2-1; D is perhaps TRBD1 or TRBD2 (5 bases each). The V gene's germline CDR1 is WSHSY and CDR2 SAAADI. Trimming took 3 bases from V and 2 from J, leaving 11 bases between them. The CDR3 consists of 15 residues. DNA for the CDR3: TGCGCCAGCAGTGACAGGGAGTATACCTACAATGAGCAGTTCTTC. This sequence encodes CASSDREYTYNEQFF.

This clonotype was observed a few times. V and J are TRBV9 and TRBJ2-3; 7 nucleotides agree with TRBD2. Looked up from germline, CDR1 is SGDLS and CDR2 is YYNGEE. V shed 4 bases, J shed 2 bases, and the junction held 7 bases outside the gene matches. The CDR3 loop spans 15 amino acids. The CDR3 sequence: CASSHSSGPTDTQYF. The CDR3 nucleotides read TGTGCCAGCAGCCATTCTAGCGGACCCACAGATACGCAGTATTTT.

This chain connects TRBV7-9 to TRBJ1-1; perhaps TRBD1 as D (6 bases). Germline assignment: CDR1 SEHNR and CDR2 FQNEAQ (reference sequence). Between the trimmed V and J ends, which lost 4 bases and 1 base, there was a span of 16 bases. The CDR3 is 16 amino acids. As DNA, the CDR3 is TGTGCCAGCAGCTCCTACCGGACAGATACGAACACTGAAGCTTTCTTT. It yields the protein CASSSYRTDTNTEAFF.

The J gene is TRBJ1-1, the V gene TRBV19; D possibly corresponds to TRBD1 (5 bases). Germline CDR1 reads LNHDA; CDR2 reads SQIVND (reference sequence). The CDR3 runs 15 residues. V lost 7 bases, J lost 1 base, and 16 bases lay in between. Written as DNA, the CDR3 is TGTGCCAGTATTATTTTTCTTCAGGGGAACACTGAAGCTTTCTTT. This codes for CASIIFLQGNTEAFF.

The V and J genes are TRBV10-2 and TRBJ2-4; D unresolved. From germline, CDR1 is WSHSY and CDR2 SAAADI. The CDR3 spans 15 residues. Trimming took 1 base from V and 0 from J, leaving 7 bases between them. CDR3 sequence: CASSEWSLAKNIQYF. CDR3 DNA: TGCGCCAGCAGTGAGTGGTCTTTAGCCAAAAACATTCAGTACTTC.

The J gene is TRBJ1-1, the V gene TRBV7-1, with D perhaps matching TRBD1 (5 bases). TRBV7-1 is treated as an ORF (open reading frame) with a function not yet certain. The CDR3 is 16 residues long. Trimming removed 5 bases from V and 3 bases from J, with 19 bases in between. The CDR3 DNA sequence: TGTGCCAGCAGCACAAGGGACCAGGGCCCGCACACTGAAGCTTTCTTT. Translated, it gives CASSTRDQGPHTEAFF.

V is TRBV15 and J is TRBJ2-7; 7 nucleotides align to TRBD1. The germline V gene encodes CDR1 LNHNV and CDR2 YYDKDF (reference sequence). With 1 base clipped from V and 3 bases from J, the junction kept 6 bases outside the gene matches. The CDR3 runs 15 residues. The DNA of the CDR3 is TGTGCCACCAGCAGAGGCCTACAGGGGCTCTACGAGCAGTACTTC. Amino acids: CATSRGLQGLYEQYF.

The genes are TRBV28 and TRBJ1-1; D may be TRBD1 (6 bases). V lost 7 bases to trimming and J lost 0 bases, with 21 bases between them. This CDR3 is built from 17 residues. Germline lookup yields CDR1 MDHEN and CDR2 SYDVKM. CDR3 in DNA: TGTGCCAGCAACCCGGATAGACAGGCCTGGTTGAACACTGAAGCTTTCTTT. The encoded protein is CASNPDRQAWLNTEAFF.

A few counts support this clonotype. The chain employs TRBV11-1 and TRBJ2-3; 7 bases match TRBD2. CDR3 length: 16 residues. CDR1 and CDR2 from the germline V gene are SGHAT and FQDESV (reference sequence). With V trimmed by 5 bases and J by 6 bases, 14 bases remained unmatched. The DNA for the CDR3 is TGTGCCAGCAGCCCCCCGTCGGCGGGGGAGGAGGATACGCAGTATTTT. Its protein is CASSPPSAGEEDTQYF. The variable domain in full, completed from reference TRBV11-1 and TRBJ2-3, reads EAEVAQSPRYKITEKSQAVAFWCDPISGHATLYWYRQILGQGPELLVQFQDESVVDDSQLPKDRFSAERLKGVDSTLKIQPAELGDSAMYLCASSPPSAGEEDTQYFGPGTRLTVL.

This clonotype was recorded a few times. This sequence joins TRBV12-3 or TRBV12-4 and TRBJ1-4, with unresolved D. The CDR3 has 14 residues. V dropped 3 bases and J dropped 6 bases, with 11 bases sitting between them. The CDR3 DNA follows: TGTGCCAGCAGTTTGTCCAGCTCCCATGAAAAACTGTTTTTT. Translation gives CASSLSSSHEKLFF.

This clonotype was counted between two and nine times. The chain recombines TRBV9 with TRBJ1-3, with D unresolved. V lost 3 bases, J lost 8 bases, and 12 bases lay in between. This CDR3 has 13 amino acids. CDR1 and CDR2 from the germline V gene are SGDLS and YYNGEE. The CDR3 DNA sequence: TGTGCCAGCAGCGGGACCCCACGGGACACCATATATTTT. Its translation: CASSGTPRDTIYF.

The rearrangement links TRBV20-1 to TRBJ2-7, with D possibly matching TRBD2 (6 bases). The CDR3 sequence is 15 residues long. In germline, CDR1 is DFQATT, CDR2 SNEGSKA (reference sequence). The V gene lost 0 bases and the J gene lost 6 bases, with 18 bases spanning the gap. The DNA of the CDR3 is TGCAGTGCTAGAGATCCGGGGACTTTTAGGGCCGAGCAGTACTTC. Protein sequence: CSARDPGTFRAEQYF.

This clonotype has a handful of counts. The V gene is TRBV7-2, the J gene TRBJ2-7, with 9 bases aligning to TRBD2. Per germline, CDR1 SGHTA and CDR2 FQGNSA. This CDR3 has 15 amino acids. V was clipped by 1 base and J by 2 bases; unmatched bases: 3. The CDR3 loop is CASSLGGGGAYEQYF. CDR3 DNA sequence: TGTGCCAGCAGCTTAGGGGGCGGGGGGGCCTACGAGCAGTACTTC.

This sequence joins TRBV12-3 or TRBV12-4 and TRBJ1-4; 10 bases are a match to TRBD1. The J segment lost 3 bases and the V segment lost 4 bases, leaving 8 bases of the junction unmatched. This CDR3 has 17 amino acids. The CDR3 region has the DNA TGTGCCAGCAGTTCTAGGACAGGGGGTTTTGCTAATGAAAAACTGTTTTTT. Translated, it gives CASSSRTGGFANEKLFF.